These T cell receptor beta chains were read from a single sample in a study of human T cells and chemical hapten exposure. One entry per CDR3 protein results from TCRdb running MiXCR on the RACE reads. Here the sample spans 370,000 or so distinct CDR3 sequences, 4.8% being singletons. Sequenced here: whole blood, sampled in connection with sensitization to the hapten diphenylcyclopropenone (DPC). These receptors all come from a woman aged 45-60 years with alopecia areata. Some clones in this sample may be carry-over from other donors' samples. The CDR3 runs from the conserved cysteine through the conserved F or W. The D gene is left open where the match is weak. Only part of the rows carry a size: once, few, many, or a class if the clone is expanded.

abundance,j_gene,v_gene,d_gene,CDR3aa,CDR3nt
few,TRBJ2-1,TRBV30,-,CAWSRTVYEQFF,TGTGCCTGGAGCAGGACAGTTTATGAGCAGTTCTTC
-,TRBJ1-6,TRBV28,-,CASRLQQSSYNSPLHF,TGTGCCAGCAGATTGCAGCAAAGCTCCTATAATTCACCCCTCCACTTT
-,TRBJ2-3,TRBV5-1,TRBD2,CASSPRLAGTTTDTQYF,TGCGCCAGCAGCCCCCGGCTAGCGGGGACTACCACAGATACGCAGTATTTT
-,TRBJ2-1,TRBV4-3,-,CASSQVLGEYNEQFF,TGCGCCAGCAGCCAAGTGCTGGGGGAGTACAATGAGCAGTTCTTC
many,TRBJ2-1,TRBV20-1,TRBD1,CSARRRGTGVSEANNEQFF,TGCAGTGCTAGGCGCCGGGGGACAGGGGTGTCAGAAGCTAACAATGAGCAGTTCTTC
few,TRBJ1-1,TRBV4-2,-,CASSQEVYMNTEAFF,TGTGCCAGCAGCCAAGAGGTTTATATGAACACTGAAGCTTTCTTT
few,TRBJ2-6,TRBV6-5,-,CASMWGAGANVLTF,TGTGCCAGCATGTGGGGCGCTGGGGCCAACGTCCTGACTTTC
-,TRBJ2-1,TRBV20-1,-,CSAREIPFLNPYNEQFF,TGCAGTGCTAGAGAAATCCCTTTTCTAAACCCCTACAATGAGCAGTTCTTC
-,TRBJ2-7,TRBV13,-,CASSLETDYEQYF,TGTGCCAGCAGCTTAGAGACAGACTACGAGCAGTACTTC
-,TRBJ1-4,TRBV7-9,-,CASSLAYGGKDEKLFF,TGTGCCAGCAGCTTAGCGTACGGGGGCAAGGATGAAAAACTGTTTTTT
many,TRBJ2-7,TRBV20-1,-,CSARSREYEQYF,TGCAGTGCCAGATCCAGGGAATACGAGCAGTACTTC
many,TRBJ2-5,TRBV7-2,-,CASSPIRETQYF,TGTGCCAGCAGCCCCATCAGAGAGACCCAGTACTTC
many,TRBJ1-2,TRBV6-6,-,CASSFRDNYGYTF,TGTGCCAGCAGTTTCCGGGACAACTATGGCTACACCTTC
many,TRBJ1-2,TRBV10-3,-,CAISESPDGGYTF,TGTGCCATCAGTGAGTCCCCTGACGGGGGCTACACCTTC
-,TRBJ1-2,TRBV25-1,TRBD1,CASSVGGQGHFNYGYTF,TGTGCCAGCAGTGTGGGCGGACAGGGGCACTTTAACTATGGCTACACCTTC
many,TRBJ1-5,TRBV5-5,-,CASSRGAPGDQPQHF,TGTGCCAGCAGCCGGGGGGCACCAGGAGATCAGCCCCAGCATTTT
-,TRBJ2-7,TRBV5-6,TRBD1,CASSFRDRGTYEQYF,TGTGCCAGCAGCTTCCGGGACAGGGGAACCTACGAGCAGTACTTC
few,TRBJ2-1,TRBV10-3,-,CAISEEGRPYNEQFF,TGTGCCATCAGTGAGGAGGGACGGCCGTACAATGAGCAGTTCTTC